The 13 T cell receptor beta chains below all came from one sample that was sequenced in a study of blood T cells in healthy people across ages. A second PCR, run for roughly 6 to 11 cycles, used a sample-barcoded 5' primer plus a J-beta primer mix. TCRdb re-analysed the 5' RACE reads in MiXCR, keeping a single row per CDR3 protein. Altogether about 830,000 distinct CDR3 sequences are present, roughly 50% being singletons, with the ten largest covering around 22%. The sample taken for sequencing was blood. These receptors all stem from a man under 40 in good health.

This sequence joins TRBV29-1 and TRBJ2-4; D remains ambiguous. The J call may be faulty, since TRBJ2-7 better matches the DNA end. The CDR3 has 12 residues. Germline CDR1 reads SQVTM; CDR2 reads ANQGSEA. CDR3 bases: TGCAGCATTCTGGACCTGTTTGTCGAGCAGTACTTC. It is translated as CSILDLFVEQYF.

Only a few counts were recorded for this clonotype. In DNA form, the CDR3 reads TGCAGTGCTAAACGGACACTCCGAGAGACCCAGTACTTC. Amino acid sequence: CSAKRTLRETQYF. The chain is built from TRBV20-1 and TRBJ2-5; TRBD1 is a possible D gene (5 bases). Germline V gene sequence: CDR1 DFQATT, CDR2 SNEGSKA (reference sequence). Trimming removed 4 bases from V and 4 bases from J, with 13 bases in between. The CDR3 totals 13 residues.

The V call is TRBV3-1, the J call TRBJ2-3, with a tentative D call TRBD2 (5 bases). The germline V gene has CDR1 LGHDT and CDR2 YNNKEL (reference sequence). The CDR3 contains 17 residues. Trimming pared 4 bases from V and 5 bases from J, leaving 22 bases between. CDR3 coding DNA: TGTGCCAGCAGCCCGATCCTAGGACTCATAAGAGGAGATACGCAGTATTTT. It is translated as CASSPILGLIRGDTQYF.

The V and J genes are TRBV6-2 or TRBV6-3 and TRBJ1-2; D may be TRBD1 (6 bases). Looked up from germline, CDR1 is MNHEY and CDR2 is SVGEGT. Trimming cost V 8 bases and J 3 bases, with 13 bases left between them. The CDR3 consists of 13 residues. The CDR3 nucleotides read TGTGCCAGCCTGCAGGGGTTCGACTATGGCTACACCTTC. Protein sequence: CASLQGFDYGYTF.

CDR3 nucleotide sequence: TGTGCCAGCACCCTAGACTGGAACTATGGCTACACCTTC. Translation: CASTLDWNYGYTF. V usage is TRBV6-5 and J usage is TRBJ1-2; D call uncertain. V lost 7 bases and J 2 bases, leaving 11 bases between the germline ends. Germline V gene sequence: CDR1 MNHEY, CDR2 SVGAGI. This CDR3 spans 13 amino acids.

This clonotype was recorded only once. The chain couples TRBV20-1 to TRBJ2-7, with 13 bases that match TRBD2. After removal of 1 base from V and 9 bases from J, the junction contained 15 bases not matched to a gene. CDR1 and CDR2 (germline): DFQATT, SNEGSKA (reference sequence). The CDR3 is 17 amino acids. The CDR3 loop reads CSARVAGLGLAGVGQYF. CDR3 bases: TGCAGTGCTAGAGTTGCAGGGCTTGGACTAGCGGGAGTAGGGCAGTACTTC.

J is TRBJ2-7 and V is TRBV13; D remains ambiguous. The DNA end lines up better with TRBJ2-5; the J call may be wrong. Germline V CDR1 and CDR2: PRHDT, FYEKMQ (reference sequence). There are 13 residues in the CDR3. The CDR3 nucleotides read TGTGCCAGCAGTCAAGACTCCATTCAGACCCAGTACTTC. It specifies CASSQDSIQTQYF.

In nucleotides, the CDR3 is TGTGCCAGCATTGAGGGGGGTAGGTCTTACGAGCAGTACTTC. The encoded protein is CASIEGGRSYEQYF. This rearrangement joins TRBV6-6 to TRBJ2-7; TRBD1 or TRBD2 may be the D gene (6 bases each). CDR1 and CDR2 (germline): MNHNY, SVGAGI (reference sequence). V was pared by 7 bases and J by 4 bases, with 17 bases between. The CDR3 has 14 amino acids.

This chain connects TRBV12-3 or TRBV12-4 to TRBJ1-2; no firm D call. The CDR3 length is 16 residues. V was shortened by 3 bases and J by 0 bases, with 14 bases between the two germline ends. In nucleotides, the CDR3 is TGTGCCAGCAGTTTCGAGGCGGATCGAGCTAACTATGGCTACACCTTC. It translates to CASSFEADRANYGYTF.

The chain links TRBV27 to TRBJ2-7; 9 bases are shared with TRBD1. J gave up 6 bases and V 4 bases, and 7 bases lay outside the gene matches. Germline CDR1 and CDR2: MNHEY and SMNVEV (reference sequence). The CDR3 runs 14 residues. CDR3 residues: CASSSGTGYAEQYF. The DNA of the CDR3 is TGTGCCAGCAGTTCGGGGACAGGGTATGCCGAGCAGTACTTC.

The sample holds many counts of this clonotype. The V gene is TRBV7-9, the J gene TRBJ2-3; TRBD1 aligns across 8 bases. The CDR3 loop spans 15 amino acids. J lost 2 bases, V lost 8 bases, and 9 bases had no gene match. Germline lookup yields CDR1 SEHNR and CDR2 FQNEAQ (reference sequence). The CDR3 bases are TGTGCCAGCGTTCAGGGGGCATCTTACACAGATACGCAGTATTTT. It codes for CASVQGASYTDTQYF.

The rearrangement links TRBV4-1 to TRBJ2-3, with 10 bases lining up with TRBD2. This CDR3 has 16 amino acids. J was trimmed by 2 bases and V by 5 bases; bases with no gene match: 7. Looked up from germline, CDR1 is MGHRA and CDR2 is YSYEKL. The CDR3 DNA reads TGCGCCAGCAGCGACTCACTAGCGGGGATCACAGATACGCAGTATTTT. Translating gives CASSDSLAGITDTQYF.

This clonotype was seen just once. CDR3 sequence reads: CASSQIPLGRFSDSGANVLTF. The CDR3 DNA is TGTGCCAGCAGCCAAATCCCTCTCGGACGTTTCTCTGACTCTGGGGCCAACGTCCTGACTTTC. The gene calls are TRBV3-1 and TRBJ2-6; the D is unclear. The germline V and J ends were trimmed by 2 bases and 0 bases, with 23 bases remaining between them. In germline, CDR1 is LGHDT, CDR2 YNNKEL (reference sequence). The CDR3 contains 21 residues.